The clone carrying this TCR beta chain was seen only once. Its antigen is not known. This sample is part of a study of shared clonotypes between healthy human individuals. V trimming: 2 bases; J trimming: 0 bases; junction bases outside the gene matches: 7. Germline lookup yields CDR1 GTSNPN and CDR2 SVGIG (reference sequence). CDR3 size: 15 residues. Sorted-subset replicate PCR reactions contained 200 ng DNA, corresponding to about 30,000 T cell genomes. Sequenced by immunoSEQ multiplex PCR; TCRdb stores in-frame clones only, minus some. Of more than 2,000,000 clones in the sample, 90% to 95% were seen once. Notes on the study in general: Clonotypes that were shared across a handful of donors made up 4.5% to 5% of naive CD4 clonotypes.

What was sequenced was naive CD4+ T cells sorted from blood. Subset specified: CD45RA+ positively selected. This sequence originates from a man younger than 35 in good health. V and J are TRBV30 and TRBJ2-7; 7 bases are shared with TRBD2. The CDR3 here is CAWSRPGGSSYEQYF. In DNA form, the CDR3 reads TGTGCCTGGAGTCGGCCGGGGGGAAGCTCCTACGAGCAGTACTTC.